Listed here are 9 T cell receptor beta chains from one sample, sequenced in a study of T cell changes during pregnancy in multiple sclerosis. Produced via immunoSEQ multiplex PCR; TCRdb's table is partial and in-frame only. Of roughly 30,000 clones listed, roughly nine tenths are singletons. The starting material was CD8+ T cells from peripheral blood mononuclear cells, obtained before pregnancy. The receptors derive from a female donor with multiple sclerosis, enrolled in a pregnancy study.

Written as DNA, the CDR3 is TGCGCCAGCAGCCCTAGACAGTGGGAAAAACTGTTTTTT. Amino acids: CASSPRQWEKLFF. The chain joins TRBV4-1 to TRBJ1-4; a possible D gene is TRBD1 (5 bases). Germline assignment: CDR1 MGHRA and CDR2 YSYEKL. V was pared by 4 bases and J by 8 bases, with 11 bases between. The CDR3 has 13 amino acids.

The chain carries TRBV16 and TRBJ2-3; D perhaps matches TRBD1 (6 bases). V gave up 5 bases and J gave up 4 bases, with 22 bases separating them. The CDR3 runs to 17 residues. CDR1 is KGHSY and CDR2 is FQNENV in the germline V gene. The CDR3 spells CASSANPRGREADTQYF. CDR3 DNA sequence: TGTGCCAGCAGCGCAAATCCCAGGGGAAGAGAGGCAGATACGCAGTATTTT.

The gene calls are TRBV13 and TRBJ1-1, with 7 bases aligning to TRBD1. There are 14 residues in the CDR3. V lost 3 bases and J lost 5; bases outside the gene matches: 6. Germline V lookup: CDR1 PRHDT, CDR2 FYEKMQ (reference sequence). CDR3 DNA: TGTGCCAGCAGCTTTTTAGGGACAGAAACTGAAGCTTTCTTT. This encodes CASSFLGTETEAFF.

CDR3: CASSPTGEGSYEQYF. CDR3 DNA sequence: TGTGCCAGTAGTCCCACAGGGGAAGGGTCCTACGAGCAGTACTTC. V gene TRBV19 combines with J gene TRBJ2-7; 7 bases fit TRBD1. The trim removed 5 bases at V and 1 base at J, leaving 8 bases unmatched. This CDR3 comprises 15 residues. CDR1 is LNHDA, CDR2 SQIVND, per germline (reference sequence).

This clone was seen a single time. The chain uses TRBV6-5 and TRBJ1-5; TRBD1 matches at 7 bases. Germline lookup yields CDR1 MNHEY and CDR2 SVGAGI. The CDR3 covers 15 residues. The V segment lost 6 bases and the J segment 4 bases; nucleotides outside the gene matches: 9. The CDR3 sequence is CASSTGGGLNQPQHF. In DNA, the CDR3 is TGTGCCAGCAGCACCGGAGGGGGCCTGAATCAGCCCCAGCATTTT.

The genes are TRBV7-3 and TRBJ2-5; D gene ambiguous. CDR1 is SGHTA and CDR2 is FQGTGA in the germline V gene. Deletions cut 4 bases from V and 5 bases from J, with 11 bases between. This CDR3 has 13 residues. In DNA, the CDR3 is TGTGCCAGCAGCTCCAACGTCAGGGAGACCCAGTACTTC. This encodes CASSSNVRETQYF.

The chain links TRBV6-5 to TRBJ2-7; 7 bases are a match to TRBD2. The CDR3 totals 16 residues. After removal of 0 bases from V and 3 bases from J, the junction contained 8 bases not matched to a gene. Germline values: CDR1 MNHEY, CDR2 SVGAGI. The CDR3 loop is CASSYSIQGGIYEQYF. The CDR3 DNA follows: TGTGCCAGCAGTTACTCGATTCAGGGAGGGATCTACGAGCAGTACTTC.

V gene TRBV4-3 combines with J gene TRBJ2-1, with D perhaps TRBD1 (6 bases). The V end lost 3 bases, the J end lost 12 bases, and 18 bases lay between the germline ends. CDR3 length equals 14 residues. From germline, CDR1 is LGHNA and CDR2 YSLEER. Written as DNA, the CDR3 is TGCGCCAGCAGCCACCTTTCAGGGGTTGGAGGGCAGTTCTTC. It is translated as CASSHLSGVGGQFF.

The chain has TRBV6-4 and TRBJ1-1; 7 bases align to TRBD1. V was clipped by 6 bases and J by 0 bases; unmatched bases: 1. The CDR3 covers 13 residues. Germline-derived CDR1 and CDR2 are MRHNA and SNTAGT. The CDR3 loop is CASRQGMNTEAFF. The CDR3 nucleotides are TGTGCCAGCAGACAGGGGATGAACACTGAAGCTTTCTTT.